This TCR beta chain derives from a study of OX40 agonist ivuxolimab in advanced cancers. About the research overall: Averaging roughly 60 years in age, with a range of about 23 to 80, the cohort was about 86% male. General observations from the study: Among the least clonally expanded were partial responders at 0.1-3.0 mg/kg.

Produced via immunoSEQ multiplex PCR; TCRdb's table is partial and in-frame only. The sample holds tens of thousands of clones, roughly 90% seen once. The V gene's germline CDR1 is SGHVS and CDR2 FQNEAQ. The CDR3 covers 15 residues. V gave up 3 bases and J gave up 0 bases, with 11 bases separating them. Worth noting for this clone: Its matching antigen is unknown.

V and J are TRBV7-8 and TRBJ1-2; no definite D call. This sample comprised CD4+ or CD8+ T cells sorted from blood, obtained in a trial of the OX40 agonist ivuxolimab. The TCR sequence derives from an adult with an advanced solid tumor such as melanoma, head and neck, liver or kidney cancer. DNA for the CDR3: TGTGCCAGCAGCTTGGCGGCGAAACCTAACTATGGCTACACCTTC. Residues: CASSLAAKPNYGYTF.